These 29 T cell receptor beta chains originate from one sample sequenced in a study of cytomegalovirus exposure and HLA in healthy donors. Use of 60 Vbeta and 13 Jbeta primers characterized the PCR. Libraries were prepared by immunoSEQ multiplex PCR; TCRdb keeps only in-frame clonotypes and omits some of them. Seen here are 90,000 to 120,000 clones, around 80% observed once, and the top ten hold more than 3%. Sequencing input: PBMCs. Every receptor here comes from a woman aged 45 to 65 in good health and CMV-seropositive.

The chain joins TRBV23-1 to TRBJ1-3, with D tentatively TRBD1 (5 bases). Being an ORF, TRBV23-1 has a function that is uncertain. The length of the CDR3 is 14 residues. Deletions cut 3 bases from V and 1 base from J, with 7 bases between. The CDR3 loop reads CASSQDTSGNTIYF. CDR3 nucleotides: TGCGCCAGCAGTCAGGACACATCTGGAAACACCATATATTTT.

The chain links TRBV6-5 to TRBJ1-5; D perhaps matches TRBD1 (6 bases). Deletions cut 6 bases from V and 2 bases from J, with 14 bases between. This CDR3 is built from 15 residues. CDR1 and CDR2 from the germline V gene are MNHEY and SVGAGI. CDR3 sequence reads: CASSSRGSGNQPQHF. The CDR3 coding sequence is TGTGCCAGCAGCTCGAGGGGGTCTGGCAATCAGCCCCAGCATTTT.

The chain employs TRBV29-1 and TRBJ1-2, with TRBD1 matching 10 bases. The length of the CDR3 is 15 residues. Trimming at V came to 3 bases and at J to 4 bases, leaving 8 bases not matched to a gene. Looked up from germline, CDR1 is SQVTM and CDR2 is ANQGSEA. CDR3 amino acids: CSVDRGQGDTYGYTF. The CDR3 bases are TGCAGCGTTGATAGAGGACAGGGGGATACCTATGGCTACACCTTC.

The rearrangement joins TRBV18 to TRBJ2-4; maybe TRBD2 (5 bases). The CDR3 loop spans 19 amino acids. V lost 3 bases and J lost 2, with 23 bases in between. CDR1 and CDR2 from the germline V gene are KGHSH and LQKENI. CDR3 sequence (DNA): TGTGCCAGCTCACCCGGCGGGCCCCTAAGCGGAGACCCCAAAAACATTCAGTACTTC. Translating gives CASSPGGPLSGDPKNIQYF. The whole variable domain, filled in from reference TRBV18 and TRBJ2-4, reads NAGVMQNPRHLVRRRGQEARLRCSPMKGHSHVYWYRQLPEEGLKFMVYLQKENIIDESGMPKERFSAEFPKEGPSILRIQQVVRGDSAAYFCASSPGGPLSGDPKNIQYFGAGTRLSVL.

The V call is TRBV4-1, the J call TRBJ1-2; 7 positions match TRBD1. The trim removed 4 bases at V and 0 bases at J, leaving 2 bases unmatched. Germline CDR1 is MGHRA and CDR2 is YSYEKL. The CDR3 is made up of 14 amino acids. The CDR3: CASSRQGPNYGYTF. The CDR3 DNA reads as TGCGCCAGCAGCCGACAGGGACCTAACTATGGCTACACCTTC.

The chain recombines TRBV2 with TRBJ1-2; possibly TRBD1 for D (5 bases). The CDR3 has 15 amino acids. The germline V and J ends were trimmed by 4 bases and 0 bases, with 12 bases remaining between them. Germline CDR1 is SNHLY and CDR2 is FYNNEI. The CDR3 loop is CASSGGDRANYGYTF. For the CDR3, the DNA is TGTGCCAGCAGTGGGGGGGATAGGGCTAACTATGGCTACACCTTC.

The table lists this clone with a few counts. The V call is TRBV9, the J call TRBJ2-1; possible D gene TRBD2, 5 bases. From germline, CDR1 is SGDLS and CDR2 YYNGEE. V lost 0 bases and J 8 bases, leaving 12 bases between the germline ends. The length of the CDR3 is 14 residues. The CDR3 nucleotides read TGTGCCAGCAGCGTAGAAGGTCTAGCCGATGAGCAGTTCTTC. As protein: CASSVEGLADEQFF. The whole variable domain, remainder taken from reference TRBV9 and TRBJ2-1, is DSGVTQTPKHLITATGQRVTLRCSPRSGDLSVYWYQQSLDQGLQFLIQYYNGEERAKGNILERFSAQQFPDLHSELNLSSLELGDSALYFCASSVEGLADEQFFGPGTRLTVL.

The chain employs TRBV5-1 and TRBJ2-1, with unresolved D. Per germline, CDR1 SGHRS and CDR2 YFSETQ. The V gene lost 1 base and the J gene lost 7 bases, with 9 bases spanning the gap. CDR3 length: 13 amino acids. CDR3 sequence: CASSLPRANEQFF. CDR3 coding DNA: TGCGCCAGCAGCTTGCCCCGTGCGAATGAGCAGTTCTTC.

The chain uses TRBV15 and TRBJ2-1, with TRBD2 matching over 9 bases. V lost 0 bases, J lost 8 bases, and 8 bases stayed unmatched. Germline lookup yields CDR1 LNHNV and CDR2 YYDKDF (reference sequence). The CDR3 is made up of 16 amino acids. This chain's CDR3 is CATSRDLVAGADEQFF. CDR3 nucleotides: TGTGCCACCAGCAGAGATTTGGTAGCGGGAGCCGATGAGCAGTTCTTC.

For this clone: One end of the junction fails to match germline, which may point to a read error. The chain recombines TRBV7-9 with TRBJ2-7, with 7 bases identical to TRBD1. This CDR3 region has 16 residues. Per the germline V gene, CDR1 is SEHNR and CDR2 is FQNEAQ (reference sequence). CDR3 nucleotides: TGTTCCAGCAGCTTGGTTTTCGGGACAGCAACCTACGAGCAGTACTTC. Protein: CSSSLVFGTATYEQYF.

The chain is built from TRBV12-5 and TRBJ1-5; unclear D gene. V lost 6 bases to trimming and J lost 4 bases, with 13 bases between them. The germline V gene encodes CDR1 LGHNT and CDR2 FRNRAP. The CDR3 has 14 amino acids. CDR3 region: CASGYGWENQPQHF. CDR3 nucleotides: TGTGCTAGTGGATACGGCTGGGAGAATCAGCCCCAGCATTTT.

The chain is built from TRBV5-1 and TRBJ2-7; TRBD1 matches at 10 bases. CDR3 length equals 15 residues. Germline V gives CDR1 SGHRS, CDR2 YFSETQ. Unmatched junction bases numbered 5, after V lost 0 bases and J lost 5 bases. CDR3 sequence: CASSLAGTGAHEQYF. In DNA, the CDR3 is TGCGCCAGCAGCTTGGCCGGGACAGGGGCCCACGAGCAGTACTTC. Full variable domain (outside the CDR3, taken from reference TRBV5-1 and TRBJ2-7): KAGVTQTPRYLIKTRGQQVTLSCSPISGHRSVSWYQQTPGQGLQFLFEYFSETQRNKGNFPGRFSGRQFSNSRSEMNVSTLELGDSALYLCASSLAGTGAHEQYFGPGTRLTVT.

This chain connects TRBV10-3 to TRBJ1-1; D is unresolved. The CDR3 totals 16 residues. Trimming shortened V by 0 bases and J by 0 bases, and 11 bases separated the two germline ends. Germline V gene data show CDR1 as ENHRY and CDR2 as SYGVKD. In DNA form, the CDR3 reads TGTGCCATCAGTGAGTCGAGTGGCGGCCTGAACACTGAAGCTTTCTTT. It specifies CAISESSGGLNTEAFF.

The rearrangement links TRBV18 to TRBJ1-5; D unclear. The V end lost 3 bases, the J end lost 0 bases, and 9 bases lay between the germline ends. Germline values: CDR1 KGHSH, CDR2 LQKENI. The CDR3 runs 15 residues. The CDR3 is CASSPMANSNQPQHF. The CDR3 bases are TGTGCCAGCTCACCTATGGCCAATAGCAATCAGCCCCAGCATTTT.

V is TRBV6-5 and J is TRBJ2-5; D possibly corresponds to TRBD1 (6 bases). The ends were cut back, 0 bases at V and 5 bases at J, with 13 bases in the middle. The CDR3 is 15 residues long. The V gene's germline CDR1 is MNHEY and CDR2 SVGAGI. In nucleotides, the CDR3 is TGTGCCAGCAGTTACTCGGGGGCTCTCCCGGAGACCCAGTACTTC. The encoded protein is CASSYSGALPETQYF.

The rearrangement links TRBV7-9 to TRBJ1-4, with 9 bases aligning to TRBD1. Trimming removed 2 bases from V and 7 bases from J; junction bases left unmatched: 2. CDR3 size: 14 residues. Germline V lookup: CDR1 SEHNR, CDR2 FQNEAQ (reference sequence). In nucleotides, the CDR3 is TGTGCCAGCAGCTTAAGACAGGGGGGTGAAAAACTGTTTTTT. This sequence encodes CASSLRQGGEKLFF.

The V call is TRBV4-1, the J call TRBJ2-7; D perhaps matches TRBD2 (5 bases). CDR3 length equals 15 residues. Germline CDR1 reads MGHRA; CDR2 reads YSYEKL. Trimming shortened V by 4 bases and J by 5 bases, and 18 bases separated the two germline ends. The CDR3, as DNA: TGCGCCAGCAGCCGAGGGCCGAAAAGTATCGACGAGCAGTACTTC. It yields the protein CASSRGPKSIDEQYF.

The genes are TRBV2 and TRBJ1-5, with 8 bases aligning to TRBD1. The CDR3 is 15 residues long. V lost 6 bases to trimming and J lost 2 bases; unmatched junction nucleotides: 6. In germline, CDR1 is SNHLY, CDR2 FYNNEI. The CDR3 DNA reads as TGTGCCAGCAGGGACAGGGCGGGTGGCAATCAGCCCCAGCATTTT. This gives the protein CASRDRAGGNQPQHF.

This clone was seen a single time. CDR3 in DNA: TGTGCCAGCAGCGCAGCCGGGACAGTCTACGAGCAGTACTTC. This encodes CASSAAGTVYEQYF. The genes are TRBV9 and TRBJ2-7; 7 nucleotides line up with TRBD1. The V gene end was trimmed by 3 bases and the J gene end by 3 bases; junction bases not matched to a gene: 6. Germline V gives CDR1 SGDLS, CDR2 YYNGEE. This CDR3 has 14 residues.

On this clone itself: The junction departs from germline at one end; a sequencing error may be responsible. CDR3 sequence: CSSSFSSDIHEQYF. The CDR3 DNA reads as TGTTCCAGCAGCTTTTCCTCGGACATCCACGAGCAGTACTTC. The rearrangement uses TRBV7-9 and TRBJ2-7; possible D gene TRBD1, 5 bases. The germline V gene encodes CDR1 SEHNR and CDR2 FQNEAQ (reference sequence). The CDR3 sequence is 14 residues long. Variable domain in full (rest from reference TRBV7-9 and TRBJ2-7): DTGVSQNPRHKITKRGQNVTFRCDPISEHNRLYWYRQTLGQGPEFLTYFQNEAQLEKSRLLSDRFSAERPKGSFSTLEIQRTEQGDSAMYLCSSSFSSDIHEQYFGPGTRLTVT.

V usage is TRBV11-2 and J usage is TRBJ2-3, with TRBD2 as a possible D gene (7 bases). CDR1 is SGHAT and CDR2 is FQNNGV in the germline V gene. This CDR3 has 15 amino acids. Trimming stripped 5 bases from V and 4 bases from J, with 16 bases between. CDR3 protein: CASSHGGASPDTQYF. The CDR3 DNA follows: TGTGCCAGCAGCCATGGGGGGGCCTCACCAGATACGCAGTATTTT.

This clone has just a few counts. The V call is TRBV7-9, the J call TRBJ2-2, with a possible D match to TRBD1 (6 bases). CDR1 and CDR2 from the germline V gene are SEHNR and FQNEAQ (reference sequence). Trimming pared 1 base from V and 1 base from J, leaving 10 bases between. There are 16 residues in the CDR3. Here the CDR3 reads CASSLEGHKNTGELFF. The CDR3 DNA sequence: TGTGCCAGCAGCTTAGAGGGACATAAGAACACCGGGGAGCTGTTTTTT. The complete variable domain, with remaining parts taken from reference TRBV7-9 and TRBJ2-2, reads DTGVSQNPRHKITKRGQNVTFRCDPISEHNRLYWYRQTLGQGPEFLTYFQNEAQLEKSRLLSDRFSAERPKGSFSTLEIQRTEQGDSAMYLCASSLEGHKNTGELFFGEGSRLTVL.

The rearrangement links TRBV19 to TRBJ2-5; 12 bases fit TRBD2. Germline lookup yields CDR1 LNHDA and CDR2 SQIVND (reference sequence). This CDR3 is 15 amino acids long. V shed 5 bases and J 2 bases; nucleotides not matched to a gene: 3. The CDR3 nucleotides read TGTGCCAGTAGTGCGACTAGCGGGGGTCAAGAGACCCAGTACTTC. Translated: CASSATSGGQETQYF.

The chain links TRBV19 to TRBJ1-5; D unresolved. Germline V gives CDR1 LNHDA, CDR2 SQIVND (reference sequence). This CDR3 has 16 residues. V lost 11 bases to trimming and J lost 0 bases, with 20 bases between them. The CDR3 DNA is TGTGCCTCTCGCTCTCGGCGAGGAGTTAGCAATCAGCCCCAGCATTTT. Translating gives CASRSRRGVSNQPQHF.

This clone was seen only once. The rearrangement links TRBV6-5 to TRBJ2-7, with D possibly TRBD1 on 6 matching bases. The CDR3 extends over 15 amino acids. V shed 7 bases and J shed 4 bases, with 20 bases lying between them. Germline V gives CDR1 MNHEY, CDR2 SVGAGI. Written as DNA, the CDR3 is TGTGCCAGCACTCCGGACAGCTTCACTCCTTACGAGCAGTACTTC. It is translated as CASTPDSFTPYEQYF.

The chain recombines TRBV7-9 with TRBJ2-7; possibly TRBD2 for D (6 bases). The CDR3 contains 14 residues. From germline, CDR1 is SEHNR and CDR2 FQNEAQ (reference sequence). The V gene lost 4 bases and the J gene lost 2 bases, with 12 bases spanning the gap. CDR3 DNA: TGTGCCAGCAGCTCAACGGGACTCCCCTACGAGCAGTACTTC. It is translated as CASSSTGLPYEQYF.

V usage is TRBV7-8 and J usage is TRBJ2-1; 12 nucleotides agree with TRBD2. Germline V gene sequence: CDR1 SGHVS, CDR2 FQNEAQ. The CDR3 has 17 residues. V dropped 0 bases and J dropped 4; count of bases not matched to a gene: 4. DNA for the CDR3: TGTGCCAGCAGCTTAGCTGCTAGCGGGGGGGCTTACAATGAGCAGTTCTTC. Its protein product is CASSLAASGGAYNEQFF.

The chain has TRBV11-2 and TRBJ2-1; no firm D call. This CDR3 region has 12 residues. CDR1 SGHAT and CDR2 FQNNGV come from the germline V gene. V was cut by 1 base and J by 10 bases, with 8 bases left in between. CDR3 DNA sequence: TGTGCCAGCAGCTTAGGCGGCCGGGAGCAGTTCTTC. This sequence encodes CASSLGGREQFF. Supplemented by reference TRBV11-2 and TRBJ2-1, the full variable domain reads EAGVAQSPRYKIIEKRQSVAFWCNPISGHATLYWYQQILGQGPKLLIQFQNNGVVDDSQLPKDRFSAERLKGVDSTLKIQPAKLEDSAVYLCASSLGGREQFFGPGTRLTVL.

CDR3 amino acids: CASSGSGTGGYEQYF. CDR3 nucleotide sequence: TGTGCCAGCAGCGGGTCCGGGACAGGGGGTTACGAGCAGTACTTC. This chain links TRBV6-5 with TRBJ2-7; TRBD1 aligns across 11 bases. CDR1 MNHEY and CDR2 SVGAGI come from the germline V gene. The CDR3 is 15 residues long. Trimming cost V 6 bases and J 4 bases; bases outside gene matches: 8.